The 31 T cell receptor beta chains given below trace back to one sample, sequenced in a study of blood T cell repertoires in COVID-19. Assay: immunoSEQ multiplex PCR; the TCRdb copy retains only in-frame clones and omits some. The profile shows tens of thousands of clones, about nine tenths of them singletons. Sequences were obtained from peripheral blood. These receptor sequences come from a woman older than 75 with active COVID-19.

DNA of the CDR3: TGTGCCATCAGCCGACTAGAAAGCACAGATACGCAGTATTTT. Protein: CAISRLESTDTQYF. The chain combines TRBV10-3 with TRBJ2-3; perhaps TRBD2 as D (6 bases). The CDR3 is 14 amino acids. V was clipped by 6 bases and J by 0 bases, with 10 bases between them. Germline CDR1 and CDR2: ENHRY and SYGVKD.

V gene TRBV19 combines with J gene TRBJ1-6, with TRBD1 matching 8 bases. Per germline, CDR1 LNHDA and CDR2 SQIVND (reference sequence). The CDR3 has 16 amino acids. With V trimmed by 5 bases and J by 6 bases, 9 bases remained unmatched. CDR3 in amino acids: CASSAWGRGPNSPLHF. CDR3 in DNA: TGTGCCAGTAGTGCTTGGGGCAGGGGGCCTAATTCACCCCTCCACTTT.

The chain couples TRBV3-1 (or the pseudogene TRBV3-2) to TRBJ1-1; D is unresolved. Germline CDR1 and CDR2: LGHDT and YNNKEL (reference sequence). The CDR3 spans 11 residues. The germline V and J ends were trimmed by 7 bases and 4 bases, with 7 bases remaining between them. CDR3: CASTGGTEAFF. The CDR3 DNA is TGTGCCAGCACTGGAGGCACTGAAGCTTTCTTT.

The chain recombines TRBV28 with TRBJ1-1, with no clear D. In germline, CDR1 is MDHEN, CDR2 SYDVKM. Trimming stripped 4 bases from V and 11 bases from J, with 17 bases between. CDR3 length: 13 residues. DNA of the CDR3: TGTGCCAGCAGTTGGGCCCTCGGCGCACAGGCTTTCTTT. This encodes CASSWALGAQAFF.

This clone was found a few times. The rearrangement joins TRBV5-1 to TRBJ2-7; D is possibly TRBD2 (6 bases). CDR1 and CDR2 from the germline V gene are SGHRS and YFSETQ. The CDR3 covers 15 residues. With 0 bases removed from V and 4 bases from J, the gap between germline ends came to 14 bases. The CDR3 DNA is TGCGCCAGCAGCTTGGGAGGCCTCAGCGGGTACGAGCAGTACTTC. Amino acid sequence: CASSLGGLSGYEQYF.

This clone was counted only a few times. The J gene is TRBJ1-1, the V gene TRBV4-3, with D maybe TRBD1 (6 bases). Germline V lookup: CDR1 LGHNA, CDR2 YSLEER. V was trimmed by 1 base and J by 1 base, leaving 7 bases between them. The CDR3 runs to 14 residues. The CDR3 sequence is CASSQVQGNTEAFF. The CDR3 DNA reads as TGCGCCAGCAGCCAAGTACAGGGGAACACTGAAGCTTTCTTT.

In its sample, this clone was seen once. The chain links TRBV18 to TRBJ2-3, with 11 bases identical to TRBD2. There are 18 residues in the CDR3. The V gene's germline CDR1 is KGHSH and CDR2 LQKENI. V was clipped by 4 bases and J by 0 bases; unmatched bases: 9. The CDR3 protein is CASSHPGLAADSTDTQYF. CDR3 nucleotide sequence: TGTGCCAGCTCACACCCGGGACTAGCGGCCGATAGCACAGATACGCAGTATTTT.

Within the sample, this clone is medium-sized. The J gene is TRBJ1-2, the V gene TRBV3-1 (or the pseudogene TRBV3-2); unclear D gene. V lost 3 bases, J lost 8 bases, and 16 bases lay in between. This CDR3 spans 14 amino acids. Germline lookup yields CDR1 LGHDT and CDR2 YNNKEL (reference sequence). In DNA, the CDR3 is TGTGCCAGCAGCCAGGTCAGAGGATCGTACGGCTACACCTTC. Protein product: CASSQVRGSYGYTF.

The chain couples TRBV19 to TRBJ1-4; D is uncertain. Looked up from germline, CDR1 is LNHDA and CDR2 is SQIVND (reference sequence). Trimming stripped 1 base from V and 4 bases from J, with 10 bases between. The CDR3 covers 15 residues. Here the CDR3 reads CASSIVAESNEKLFF. CDR3 bases: TGTGCCAGTAGTATAGTGGCGGAAAGTAATGAAAAACTGTTTTTT.

The chain has TRBV6-6 and TRBJ2-3, with TRBD2 matching over 9 bases. V dropped 6 bases and J dropped 4; count of bases not matched to a gene: 5. The CDR3 has 14 residues. Germline loops: CDR1 MNHNY, CDR2 SVGAGI (reference sequence). For the CDR3, the DNA is TGTGCCAGCAGGGGGACTAGCCTCGCAGATACGCAGTATTTT. The encoded protein is CASRGTSLADTQYF.

This sequence joins TRBV7-2 and TRBJ2-1; TRBD1 matches at 9 bases. From germline, CDR1 is SGHTA and CDR2 FQGNSA. The CDR3 runs to 14 residues. The V and J ends lost 5 bases and 8 bases, in that order; junction bases with no gene match: 7. DNA of the CDR3: TGTGCCAGCAGCCCCGACAGGGGGGTAGATGAGCAGTTCTTC. Translating it yields CASSPDRGVDEQFF. The entire variable domain, with the rest obtained from reference TRBV7-2 and TRBJ2-1, is as follows: GAGVSQSPSNKVTEKGKDVELRCDPISGHTALYWYRQSLGQGLEFLIYFQGNSAPDKSGLPSDRFSAERTGGSVSTLTIQRTQQEDSAVYLCASSPDRGVDEQFFGPGTRLTVL.

This clone showed up just a few times. The chain has TRBV28 and TRBJ1-5; 9 nucleotides line up with TRBD1. CDR3 size: 15 residues. CDR1 is MDHEN, CDR2 SYDVKM, per germline. V lost 4 bases, J lost 5 bases, and 6 bases stayed unmatched. The CDR3 reads CASSSSGTGYQPQHF. The DNA for the CDR3 is TGTGCCAGCAGTTCTTCCGGGACAGGGTATCAGCCCCAGCATTTT.

This clone was detected once. The chain recombines TRBV5-5 with TRBJ2-7; TRBD1 matches at 7 bases. Germline V gene sequence: CDR1 SGHKS, CDR2 YYEKEE (reference sequence). V gave up 4 bases and J gave up 3 bases; unmatched junction bases: 7. The CDR3 is 14 residues long. CDR3 protein: CASSARTGLYEQYF. Here the CDR3 DNA reads TGTGCCAGCAGCGCTCGGACAGGTCTCTACGAGCAGTACTTC.

V and J are TRBV5-8 and TRBJ1-5; unclear D gene. Germline CDR1 SGHTS, CDR2 YDEGEE. There are 12 residues in the CDR3. The ends were cut back, 2 bases at V and 3 bases at J, with 3 bases in the middle. In DNA form, the CDR3 reads TGTGCCAGCAGCTTCAACAATCAGCCCCAGCATTTT. Its translation is CASSFNNQPQHF. Complete variable domain (other parts from reference TRBV5-8 and TRBJ1-5): EAGVTQSPTHLIKTRGQQATLRCSPISGHTSVYWYQQALGLGLQFLLWYDEGEERNRGNFPPRFSGRQFPNYSSELNVNALELEDSALYLCASSFNNQPQHFGDGTRLSIL.

This clone was seen once. The chain has TRBV24-1 and TRBJ1-2; D possibly corresponds to TRBD1 (5 bases). Germline loops: CDR1 KGHDR, CDR2 SFDVKD. The CDR3 contains 14 residues. With 2 bases removed from V and 4 bases from J, the gap between germline ends came to 10 bases. CDR3 loop: CATSDSPGIYGYTF. The DNA for the CDR3 is TGTGCCACCAGTGATTCGCCAGGGATCTATGGCTACACCTTC.

The V and J genes are TRBV6-6 and TRBJ2-2, with TRBD2 identical over 8 bases. Germline V gene data show CDR1 as MNHNY and CDR2 as SVGAGI (reference sequence). The V and J ends lost 6 bases and 5 bases, in that order; junction bases with no gene match: 5. The CDR3 length is 14 residues. The CDR3 loop reads CASSAGGRTGELFF. CDR3 nucleotides: TGTGCCAGCAGCGCGGGGGGTCGGACCGGGGAGCTGTTTTTT.

This clone was seen a few times. The chain employs TRBV27 and TRBJ1-2; possibly TRBD1 for D (6 bases). The germline CDR1 and CDR2 sequences are MNHEY and SMNVEV (reference sequence). The CDR3 runs 13 residues. V lost 2 bases and J lost 8, with 12 bases in between. DNA of the CDR3: TGTGCCAGCAGTTTACAACAGGGTGGCGGCTACACCTTC. It translates to CASSLQQGGGYTF.

The gene calls are TRBV6-1 and TRBJ2-7; D may be TRBD2 (7 bases). V was pared by 1 base and J by 1 base, with 11 bases between. Germline CDR1 is MNHNS and CDR2 is SASEGT. The CDR3 contains 15 residues. The CDR3 DNA follows: TGTGCCAGCAGTGAAGGGCGGGGGCCGTCCTACGAGCAGTACTTC. Translation: CASSEGRGPSYEQYF.

The gene calls are TRBV4-1 and TRBJ2-3; 7 nucleotides agree with TRBD1. The CDR3 runs 16 residues. The ends lost 0 bases at V and 3 bases at J; junction bases unmatched: 6. CDR1 MGHRA and CDR2 YSYEKL come from the germline V gene. The CDR3 here is CASSQELQGRTDTQYF. CDR3 DNA sequence: TGCGCCAGCAGCCAAGAACTACAGGGGCGGACAGATACGCAGTATTTT.

The chain recombines TRBV28 with TRBJ1-1; D not certain. The CDR3 is 14 residues long. V was clipped by 3 bases and J by 5 bases, with 13 bases between them. In germline, CDR1 is MDHEN, CDR2 SYDVKM. CDR3 sequence: CASSFERLGTEAFF. The CDR3 DNA follows: TGTGCCAGCAGTTTTGAACGGCTCGGGACTGAAGCTTTCTTT.

The chain links TRBV2 to TRBJ1-4; the match to TRBD1 covers 7 bases. The CDR3 sequence is 16 residues long. The germline V gene has CDR1 SNHLY and CDR2 FYNNEI. With 6 bases clipped from V and 4 bases from J, the junction kept 11 bases outside the gene matches. CDR3 amino acids: CASSLRQGSSNEKLFF. The DNA for the CDR3 is TGTGCCAGCAGCCTTCGACAGGGATCGAGTAATGAAAAACTGTTTTTT.

The gene calls are TRBV6-2 or TRBV6-3 and TRBJ1-2; 10 bases line up with TRBD1. The V gene end was trimmed by 6 bases and the J gene end by 4 bases; junction bases not matched to a gene: 8. Looked up from germline, CDR1 is MNHEY and CDR2 is SVGEGT. The CDR3 covers 15 residues. CDR3 sequence reads: CASRPPGQGGYGYTF. The CDR3, as DNA: TGTGCCAGCAGACCTCCCGGACAGGGGGGCTATGGCTACACCTTC.

The chain is built from TRBV20-1 and TRBJ2-1; 9 positions agree with TRBD2. V gave up 3 bases and J gave up 1 base; unmatched junction bases: 4. The CDR3 is made up of 15 amino acids. Germline assignment: CDR1 DFQATT and CDR2 SNEGSKA (reference sequence). This CDR3 is CSASNAGGSYNEQFF. The DNA for the CDR3 is TGCAGTGCTAGTAATGCGGGGGGGTCCTACAATGAGCAGTTCTTC.

The V and J genes are TRBV4-3 and TRBJ2-2; D may be TRBD2 (6 bases). Trimming removed 1 base from V and 1 base from J, with 10 bases in between. From germline, CDR1 is LGHNA and CDR2 YSLEER. This CDR3 is 16 amino acids long. The CDR3 region has the DNA TGCGCCAGCAGCCAAGTAGGGAGGAAGAACACCGGGGAGCTGTTTTTT. Encoded protein: CASSQVGRKNTGELFF.

The count of this clone is one. The rearrangement joins TRBV5-4 to TRBJ1-1; D remains unclear. The V gene lost 0 bases and the J gene lost 1 base, with 13 bases spanning the gap. The germline V gene encodes CDR1 SGHNT and CDR2 YYREEE (reference sequence). This CDR3 spans 16 amino acids. This CDR3 is CASSLDSRKPNTEAFF. The CDR3 region has the DNA TGTGCCAGCAGCTTGGACTCGAGAAAACCGAACACTGAAGCTTTCTTT.

The CDR3, as DNA: TGTGCCACCAGTACTAGCGGGGGGGCGGCGGAGACCCAGTACTTC. Protein: CATSTSGGAAETQYF. The J gene is TRBJ2-5, the V gene TRBV24-1; the match to TRBD2 covers 13 bases. With 6 bases clipped from V and 5 bases from J, the junction kept 5 bases outside the gene matches. The CDR3 contains 15 residues. Germline-derived CDR1 and CDR2 are KGHDR and SFDVKD.

The rearrangement joins TRBV19 to TRBJ1-5; 10 bases line up with TRBD1. In germline, CDR1 is LNHDA, CDR2 SQIVND (reference sequence). J was trimmed by 7 bases and V by 6 bases; bases with no gene match: 6. The CDR3 loop spans 14 amino acids. The CDR3 sequence is CASRSTGGGQPQHF. CDR3 bases: TGTGCCAGTAGATCGACAGGGGGCGGCCAGCCCCAGCATTTT. Looking up the rest from reference TRBV19 and TRBJ1-5 gives the full variable domain: DGGITQSPKYLFRKEGQNVTLSCEQNLNHDAMYWYRQDPGQGLRLIYYSQIVNDFQKGDIAEGYSVSREKKESFPLTVTSAQKNPTAFYLCASRSTGGGQPQHFGDGTRLSIL.

The CDR3 DNA reads TGCACCAGCAGCTCGGTCCGTCAAAGACTGGCCGAGTACTACGAGCAGTACTTC. It is translated as CTSSSVRQRLAEYYEQYF. The chain joins TRBV1 to TRBJ2-7; the table assigns TRBD2, which was not confirmed against the DNA. TRBV1 is given as a pseudogene. The CDR3 totals 18 residues.

The V gene is TRBV24-1, the J gene TRBJ2-5; 10 bases line up with TRBD2. Unmatched junction bases numbered 8, after V lost 9 bases and J lost 5 bases. CDR1 and CDR2 (germline): KGHDR, SFDVKD. The CDR3 has 14 amino acids. CDR3 sequence reads: CATEAGGPRETQYF. CDR3 DNA sequence: TGTGCCACCGAAGCGGGGGGGCCCCGCGAGACCCAGTACTTC.

The chain is built from TRBV6-2 or TRBV6-3 and TRBJ1-6; no clear D gene. The CDR3 runs 14 residues. Germline CDR1 reads MNHEY; CDR2 reads SVGEGT. Trimming shortened V by 5 bases and J by 6 bases, and 11 bases separated the two germline ends. CDR3 sequence: CASSNGPGNSPLHF. Here the CDR3 DNA reads TGTGCCAGCAGTAACGGTCCGGGTAATTCACCCCTCCACTTT.

This clone was recorded a few times. The V and J genes are TRBV6-2 or TRBV6-3 and TRBJ1-1; 8 bases agree with TRBD1. Germline CDR1 is MNHEY and CDR2 is SVGEGT. This CDR3 comprises 16 residues. Trimming took 2 bases from V and 3 from J; bases not matched to a gene: 8. CDR3 sequence (DNA): TGTGCCAGCAGTTACGAGGCAGGGGGCGCGTACACTGAAGCTTTCTTT. It specifies CASSYEAGGAYTEAFF.